A single sample gave rise to the 17 T cell receptor beta chains below, sequenced in a study of technical replicates of blood from a handful of donors. The assay was immunoSEQ multiplex PCR, and TCRdb's table has in-frame clones only and misses some. The sample records 80,000 to 100,000 clones, around 96% being singletons. Material: T cells isolated from PBMCs. The receptors were sampled from a human donor in good health.

This clone has a single count. The V call is TRBV29-1, the J call TRBJ1-2; 8 bases are a match to TRBD1. J gave up 4 bases and V 6 bases, and 22 bases lay outside the gene matches. CDR1 is SQVTM and CDR2 is ANQGSEA in the germline V gene. CDR3 size: 18 residues. The CDR3 DNA follows: TGCAGCGTGGGGAGACGGGCCAACGGACAGGGTCAAGGCTATGGCTACACCTTC. Translating it yields CSVGRRANGQGQGYGYTF.

V is TRBV5-6 and J is TRBJ2-1, with a tentative D call TRBD2 (5 bases). The V gene's germline CDR1 is SGHDT and CDR2 YYEEEE. This CDR3 has 13 residues. Trimming removed 4 bases at V and 7 bases at J, with 12 bases between. Here the CDR3 DNA reads TGTGCCAGCAGCCAGGTCCGGAGGAATGAGCAGTTCTTC. Translated, it gives CASSQVRRNEQFF.

The rearrangement joins TRBV27 to TRBJ2-7; D is ambiguous. Trimming took off 4 bases at V and 3 bases at J, with 10 bases between the two ends. This CDR3 is built from 13 residues. The V gene's germline CDR1 is MNHEY and CDR2 SMNVEV (reference sequence). The CDR3 is CASSSRSYYEQYF. The CDR3 coding sequence is TGTGCCAGCAGTTCCCGGTCCTACTACGAGCAGTACTTC.

This clone appeared a single time. The chain is built from TRBV11-3 and TRBJ2-7; 10 nucleotides line up with TRBD1. Germline lookup yields CDR1 SGHNT and CDR2 YENEEA. V lost 5 bases, J lost 3 bases, and 7 bases stayed unmatched. There are 15 residues in the CDR3. The CDR3 DNA sequence: TGTGCCAGCAGCCCCGACCGGGACAGGGGCTACGAGCAGTACTTC. This sequence encodes CASSPDRDRGYEQYF.

The V gene is TRBV27, the J gene TRBJ1-6; the D gene is possibly TRBD1 (5 bases). The CDR3 loop spans 15 amino acids. Germline-derived CDR1 and CDR2 are MNHEY and SMNVEV (reference sequence). V lost 3 bases and J 11 bases, leaving 17 bases between the germline ends. As DNA, the CDR3 is TGTGCCAGCAGTTTGGTGCAGGGAGGATTTGCACCCCTCCACTTT. Its protein is CASSLVQGGFAPLHF.

Here the CDR3 reads CASGPDKNTEAFF. CDR3 coding DNA: TGTGCTAGTGGACCCGACAAGAACACTGAAGCTTTCTTT. The rearrangement joins TRBV12-5 to TRBJ1-1; D ambiguous. The CDR3 is 13 amino acids. V was trimmed by 6 bases and J by 1 base, leaving 9 bases between them. Germline V gene sequence: CDR1 LGHNT, CDR2 FRNRAP. Using reference TRBV12-5 and TRBJ1-1 for the parts outside the CDR3, the full variable domain is DARVTQTPRHKVTEMGQEVTMRCQPILGHNTVFWYRQTMMQGLELLAYFRNRAPLDDSGMPKDRFSAEMPDATLATLKIQPSEPRDSAVYFCASGPDKNTEAFFGQGTRLTVV.

V gene TRBV30 combines with J gene TRBJ1-2; D ambiguous. This CDR3 is built from 12 residues. The V gene's germline CDR1 is GTSNPN and CDR2 SVGIG (reference sequence). DNA for the CDR3: TGTGCTTCTGGAAGCGTAAACTATGGCTACACCTTC. The encoded protein is CASGSVNYGYTF.

In its sample, this clone was seen once. The J gene is TRBJ1-5, the V gene TRBV5-4; tentatively, D is TRBD1 (5 bases). The germline V gene has CDR1 SGHNT and CDR2 YYREEE (reference sequence). The CDR3 loop spans 13 amino acids. The germline V and J ends were trimmed by 3 bases and 9 bases, with 13 bases remaining between them. CDR3 amino acids: CASSSGQQGPQHF. The CDR3 DNA is TGTGCCAGCAGCTCTGGGCAGCAGGGGCCCCAGCATTTT. The full variable domain, rest sourced from reference TRBV5-4 and TRBJ1-5, is ETGVTQSPTHLIKTRGQQVTLRCSSQSGHNTVSWYQQALGQGPQFIFQYYREEENGRGNFPPRFSGLQFPNYSSELNVNALELDDSALYLCASSSGQQGPQHFGDGTRLSIL.

The rearrangement links TRBV7-9 to TRBJ2-7; 8 bases are a match to TRBD2. This CDR3 is built from 14 residues. Germline CDR1 is SEHNR and CDR2 is FQNEAQ (reference sequence). With V trimmed by 1 base and J by 4 bases, 3 bases remained unmatched. Here the CDR3 DNA reads TGTGCCAGCAGCTTAGAGGGACTAGAATACGAGCAGTACTTC. Protein product: CASSLEGLEYEQYF.

This clone has just one count. The chain recombines TRBV4-1 with TRBJ2-5, with unresolved D. Per the germline V gene, CDR1 is MGHRA and CDR2 is YSYEKL. This CDR3 is built from 13 residues. Trimming pared 4 bases from V and 1 base from J, leaving 7 bases between. CDR3 amino acids: CASSLVIQETQYF. In nucleotides, the CDR3 is TGCGCCAGCAGCCTAGTAATCCAAGAGACCCAGTACTTC.

The genes are TRBV4-1 and TRBJ1-1, with a possible D match to TRBD1 (6 bases). Germline V lookup: CDR1 MGHRA, CDR2 YSYEKL. The ends were cut back, 4 bases at V and 4 bases at J, with 10 bases in the middle. The CDR3 length is 13 residues. The CDR3 protein is CASSPQGPTEAFF. The CDR3 DNA reads TGCGCCAGCAGCCCACAGGGCCCCACTGAAGCTTTCTTT.

The chain joins TRBV28 to TRBJ2-4; D possibly corresponds to TRBD1 (5 bases). Trimming took 5 bases from V and 3 from J, leaving 14 bases between them. Germline CDR1 reads MDHEN; CDR2 reads SYDVKM. The CDR3 contains 15 residues. The CDR3 DNA reads TGTGCCAGCAGTCCCAGGGCTTATGGCAAAAACATTCAGTACTTC. Translating it yields CASSPRAYGKNIQYF.

The chain recombines TRBV13 with TRBJ2-7; 10 bases map to TRBD2. The V gene end was trimmed by 3 bases and the J gene end by 6 bases; junction bases not matched to a gene: 8. The germline gives CDR1 PRHDT, CDR2 FYEKMQ (reference sequence). The CDR3 runs 15 residues. CDR3 residues: CASSFQREGLLEQYF. In DNA form, the CDR3 reads TGTGCCAGCAGCTTTCAGCGGGAGGGCCTTCTCGAGCAGTACTTC.

This clone was seen only once. The chain is built from TRBV6-5 and TRBJ2-3; 7 positions match TRBD2. Germline-derived CDR1 and CDR2 are MNHEY and SVGAGI. Unmatched junction bases numbered 7, after V lost 5 bases and J lost 2 bases. This CDR3 has 15 amino acids. Written as DNA, the CDR3 is TGTGCCAGCAGTCGTAGCGGGTATGACACAGATACGCAGTATTTT. Protein product: CASSRSGYDTDTQYF.

The V and J genes are TRBV30 and TRBJ1-2; D not certain. Between the trimmed V and J ends, which lost 1 base and 0 bases, there was a span of 6 bases. This CDR3 is built from 13 residues. Germline V gene lookup returns CDR1 GTSNPN and CDR2 SVGIG (reference sequence). The CDR3 DNA follows: TGTGCCTGGAGTGGAGGTACTAACTATGGCTACACCTTC. This encodes CAWSGGTNYGYTF. Full variable domain (missing parts from reference TRBV30 and TRBJ1-2): SQTIHQWPATLVQPVGSPLSLECTVEGTSNPNLYWYRQAAGRGLQLLFYSVGIGQISSEVPQNLSASRPQDRQFILSSKKLLLSDSGFYLCAWSGGTNYGYTFGSGTRLTVV.

This clone was observed a single time. The chain recombines TRBV1 with TRBJ1-1. TRBV1 is an annotated pseudogene. There are 16 residues in the CDR3. The CDR3 DNA sequence: TGCACCAGCAGCCCCGAGGGGGGGATGAGGTATACTGAAGCTTTCTTT. This sequence encodes CTSSPEGGMRYTEAFF.

In the case of this clone: No conserved phenylalanine or tryptophan is present at the end of the CDR3, so a read error is the likely explanation. No DNA is shown, since the ends of the CDR3 on it are uncertain; the CDR3 is the one TCRdb lists. The gene calls are TRBV13 and TRBJ2-7; no DNA check was done on the table's D call, TRBD1. CDR1 is PRHDT and CDR2 is FYEKMQ in the germline V gene (reference sequence). The CDR3 length equals 16 residues, ends included. The CDR3 sequence is CASSFSRNGGGGKASL.